The rows below give T cell receptor beta chains drawn from one sample of a study of patients and donors after allogeneic stem cell transplantation. TCRdb re-analysed the RT-PCR reads in MiXCR, keeping a single row per CDR3 protein. In the table there are 900,000 to 1,000,000 distinct CDR3 sequences, about a sixth of which are singletons. The sample consisted of blood, either unsorted or a sorted T cell fraction (not recorded which). The receptors originated from a human donor who was either an allogeneic HSCT recipient or a stem cell or donor lymphocyte infusion donor (not recorded which). It is not recorded whose cells these are; they may come from a transplant donor. The CDR3 runs from the conserved cysteine through the conserved F or W. The D gene is left open where the match is weak. Not all rows give a size; the values are once, few, many and, for expanded clones, a class.

TRBD2,TRBV20-1,.,TRBJ2-7,CSASLAGGSEQYF,TGCAGTGCTAGCCTAGCGGGAGGTTCCGAGCAGTACTTC
.,TRBV4-3,.,TRBJ2-3,CASSQQRGGTDTQYF,TGCGCCAGCAGCCAACAGCGAGGGGGCACAGATACGCAGTATTTT
TRBD2,TRBV20-1,.,TRBJ2-4,CSARDGGAPKNIQYF,TGCAGTGCTAGAGACGGGGGGGCCCCCAAAAACATTCAGTACTTC
.,TRBV12-3/TRBV12-4,.,TRBJ1-3,CASSYHLGTIYF,TGTGCCAGCAGTTACCACTTAGGGACCATATATTTT
.,TRBV5-6,.,TRBJ1-2,CASSLAAGPGYGYTF,TGTGCCAGCAGCTTGGCGGCAGGCCCTGGCTATGGCTACACCTTC
.,TRBV27,.,TRBJ2-7,CASSFTAGSSYEQYF,TGTGCCAGCAGTTTTACAGCAGGGAGCTCCTACGAGCAGTACTTC
.,TRBV6-5,.,TRBJ1-2,CASGREGGYTF,TGTGCCAGCGGCAGGGAAGGTGGCTACACCTTC
TRBD1,TRBV12-3/TRBV12-4,few,TRBJ1-5,CASVTSQGRDQPQHF,TGTGCCAGCGTGACCTCACAGGGGCGCGATCAGCCCCAGCATTTT
.,TRBV3-1,few,TRBJ2-7,CASSQGQIISYEQYF,TGTGCCAGCAGCCAAGGACAGATTATTTCCTACGAGCAGTACTTC
.,TRBV7-9,few,TRBJ2-1,CASRGVDEQFF,TGTGCCAGCAGGGGGGTAGATGAGCAGTTCTTC
.,TRBV7-2,.,TRBJ2-2,CASSPSWGTGELFF,TGTGCCAGCAGCCCTTCGTGGGGCACCGGGGAGCTGTTTTTT
.,TRBV7-3,once,TRBJ2-7,CASSPSRLSYEQYF,TGTGCCAGCAGCCCAAGCCGTCTCTCCTACGAGCAGTACTTC
.,TRBV12-3/TRBV12-4,.,TRBJ1-1,CASTEASPDTEAFF,TGTGCCAGCACTGAGGCCTCGCCGGACACTGAAGCTTTCTTT
.,TRBV20-1,.,TRBJ1-3,CSASFRGTVGNTIYF,TGCAGTGCTAGCTTTAGGGGAACGGTCGGAAACACCATATATTTT
TRBD1,TRBV6-1,.,TRBJ2-3,CASSRRDRGLGDTQYF,TGTGCCAGCAGTCGTCGGGACAGGGGGCTGGGGGATACGCAGTATTTT
.,TRBV20-1,.,TRBJ2-1,CSVTRGPSSYNEQFF,TGCAGTGTCACGAGGGGACCAAGCTCCTACAATGAGCAGTTCTTC
.,TRBV9,few,TRBJ2-3,CASSAVAGTDGTQYF,TGTGCCAGCAGCGCCGTAGCAGGGACGGACGGTACGCAGTATTTT
TRBD1,TRBV20-1,.,TRBJ2-2,CSAIQGAATGELFF,TGCAGTGCTATACAGGGGGCGGCCACCGGGGAGCTGTTTTTT
.,TRBV5-5,once,TRBJ2-7,CASFDLQTNEQYF,TGTGCCAGCTTCGATTTGCAAACCAACGAGCAGTACTTC
.,TRBV25-1,few,TRBJ1-2,CASSAHTGNYGYTF,TGTGCCAGCAGTGCCCATACAGGGAACTATGGCTACACCTTC
.,TRBV5-5,.,TRBJ1-2,CASRSEGREVDGYTF,TGTGCCAGCAGATCCGAGGGAAGGGAAGTGGATGGCTACACCTTC
.,TRBV5-1,few,TRBJ2-3,CASSLAGGPSTDTQYF,TGCGCCAGCAGCTTGGCCGGCGGCCCAAGCACAGATACGCAGTATTTT
.,TRBV5-1,many,TRBJ2-5,CASSLEKPRDEETQYF,TGCGCCAGCAGCTTGGAAAAACCCAGGGATGAGGAGACCCAGTACTTC
.,TRBV6-2/TRBV6-3,few,TRBJ2-2,CASSYADRATGELFF,TGTGCCAGCAGTTACGCGGACAGAGCCACCGGGGAGCTGTTTTTT
.,TRBV12-3/TRBV12-4,.,TRBJ2-1,CASRPLAIYNEQFF,TGTGCCAGCCGTCCCCTGGCTATTTACAATGAGCAGTTCTTC
TRBD1,TRBV4-3,.,TRBJ2-2,CASSQVFIGGLNTGELFF,TGCGCCAGCAGCCAAGTTTTTATAGGGGGCTTGAACACCGGGGAGCTGTTTTTT
TRBD1,TRBV7-9,.,TRBJ1-1,CASSSYRGVNTEAFF,TGTGCCAGCAGCTCCTACAGGGGCGTGAACACTGAAGCTTTCTTT
TRBD2,TRBV20-1,.,TRBJ2-1,CSATLGLAEPYNEQFF,TGCAGTGCTACTTTGGGACTAGCGGAGCCCTACAATGAGCAGTTCTTC
.,TRBV2,.,TRBJ2-7,CASNRDSTYEQYF,TGTGCCAGCAACAGAGACAGTACCTACGAGCAGTACTTC
.,TRBV12-3/TRBV12-4,.,TRBJ1-5,CASLGPYNQPQHF,TGTGCCAGCCTCGGACCGTACAATCAGCCCCAGCATTTT
.,TRBV7-2,.,TRBJ2-6,CASSLVTVSGANVLTF,TGTGCCAGCAGCTTAGTTACAGTATCCGGGGCCAACGTCCTGACTTTC
TRBD2,TRBV9,.,TRBJ2-1,CASSPTGAGVIEQFF,TGTGCCAGCAGCCCAACCGGGGCGGGAGTGATTGAGCAGTTCTTC
.,TRBV6-1,many,TRBJ1-5,CASGWRNQPQHF,TGTGCCAGCGGATGGCGCAATCAGCCCCAGCATTTT
TRBD1,TRBV7-2,.,TRBJ1-6,CASSQDAGQGTPLHF,TGTGCCAGCAGCCAAGACGCGGGACAGGGAACACCCCTCCACTTT
.,TRBV10-2,.,TRBJ2-7,CASIPGATYEQYF,TGCGCCAGCATCCCAGGGGCTACCTACGAGCAGTACTTC
.,TRBV4-1,once,TRBJ2-1,CASSQEARETNEQFF,TGCGCCAGCAGCCAAGAAGCGCGTGAAACCAATGAGCAGTTCTTC
TRBD1,TRBV4-2,few,TRBJ2-1,CASSQDGTGGEGDEQFF,TGTGCCAGCAGCCAAGATGGGACAGGGGGCGAAGGCGATGAGCAGTTCTTC
.,TRBV20-1,few,TRBJ1-1,CSALRKGSKNTEAFF,TGCAGTGCTTTAAGAAAGGGGAGCAAGAACACTGAAGCTTTCTTT
TRBD1,TRBV18,.,TRBJ2-7,CASSIGQGTGEQYF,TGTGCCAGCTCGATCGGACAGGGGACGGGCGAGCAGTACTTC
TRBD1,TRBV6-1,.,TRBJ1-1,CASSVGTGGLAEAFF,TGTGCCAGCAGTGTGGGGACAGGGGGCTTAGCTGAAGCTTTCTTT
.,TRBV30,few,TRBJ1-2,CAWSVQGYGYTF,TGTGCCTGGAGTGTTCAGGGGTATGGCTACACCTTC
.,TRBV5-1,.,TRBJ2-5,CASSLYATKGETQYF,TGCGCCAGCAGCTTGTATGCCACCAAGGGGGAGACCCAGTACTTC
.,TRBV9,few,TRBJ2-5,CASSASWGDGTQYF,TGTGCCAGCAGCGCCTCGTGGGGGGACGGGACCCAGTACTTC
.,TRBV5-1,.,TRBJ2-7,CASSLAWEDEQYF,TGCGCCAGCAGCTTGGCTTGGGAAGACGAGCAGTACTTC
TRBD1,TRBV12-3/TRBV12-4,many,TRBJ2-5,CASSSKTGVDKLYF,TGTGCCAGCAGCTCAAAAACAGGGGTTGATAAGTTGTACTTC
.,TRBV30,.,TRBJ1-2,CAWNKDVSGYTF,TGTGCCTGGAACAAGGACGTCTCGGGCTACACCTTC
TRBD1,TRBV7-2,.,TRBJ2-2,CASSLYWDRNTGELFF,TGTGCCAGCAGCCTTTATTGGGACAGGAACACCGGGGAGCTGTTTTTT
.,TRBV6-5,.,TRBJ1-2,CASSYKVSDNYGYTF,TGTGCCAGCAGTTACAAGGTTTCTGATAACTATGGCTACACCTTC
TRBD1,TRBV2,few,TRBJ1-1,CASNRGAEAFF,TGTGCCAGCAACAGGGGGGCTGAAGCTTTCTTT
TRBD1,TRBV6-1,few,TRBJ2-1,CASSAWDRGSVEQFF,TGTGCCAGCAGTGCCTGGGACAGGGGATCGGTTGAGCAGTTCTTC
.,TRBV24-1,few,TRBJ2-1,CATSEPTIGAGEQFF,TGTGCCACCAGTGAGCCTACCATTGGGGCCGGAGAGCAGTTCTTC